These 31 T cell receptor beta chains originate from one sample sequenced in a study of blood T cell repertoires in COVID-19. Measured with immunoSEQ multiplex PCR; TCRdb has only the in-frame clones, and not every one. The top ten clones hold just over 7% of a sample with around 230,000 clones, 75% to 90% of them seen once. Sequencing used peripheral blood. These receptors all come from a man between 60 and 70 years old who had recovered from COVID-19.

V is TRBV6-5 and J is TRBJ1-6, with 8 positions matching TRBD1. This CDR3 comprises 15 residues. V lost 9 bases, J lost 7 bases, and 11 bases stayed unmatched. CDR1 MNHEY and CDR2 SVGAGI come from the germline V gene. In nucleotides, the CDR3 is TGTGCCAGTCGTGAGGGACAGGTGGACAATTCACCCCTCCACTTT. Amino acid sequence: CASREGQVDNSPLHF.

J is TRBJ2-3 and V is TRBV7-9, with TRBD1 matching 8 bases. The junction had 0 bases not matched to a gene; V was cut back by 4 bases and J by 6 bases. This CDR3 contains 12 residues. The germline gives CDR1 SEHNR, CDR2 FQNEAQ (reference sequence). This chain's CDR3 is CASSWTGDTQYF. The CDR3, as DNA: TGTGCCAGCAGCTGGACAGGGGATACGCAGTATTTT.

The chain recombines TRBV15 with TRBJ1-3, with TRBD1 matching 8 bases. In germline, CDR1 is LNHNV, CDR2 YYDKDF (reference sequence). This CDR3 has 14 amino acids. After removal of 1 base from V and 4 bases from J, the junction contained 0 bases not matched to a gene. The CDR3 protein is CATSRAGGGNTIYF. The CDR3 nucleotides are TGTGCCACCAGCAGAGCAGGGGGCGGAAACACCATATATTTT.

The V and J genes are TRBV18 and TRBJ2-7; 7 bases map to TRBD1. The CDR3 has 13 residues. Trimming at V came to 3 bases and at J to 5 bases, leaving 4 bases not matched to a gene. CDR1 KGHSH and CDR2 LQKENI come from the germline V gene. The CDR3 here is CASSPDRADEQYF. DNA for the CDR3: TGTGCCAGCTCACCCGACAGGGCAGACGAGCAGTACTTC.

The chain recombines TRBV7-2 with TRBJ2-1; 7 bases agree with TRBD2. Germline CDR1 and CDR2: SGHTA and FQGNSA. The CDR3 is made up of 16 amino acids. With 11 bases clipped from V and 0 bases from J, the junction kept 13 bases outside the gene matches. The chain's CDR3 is CASRDGGGSSYNEQFF. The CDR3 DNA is TGTGCCTCCCGGGATGGGGGGGGAAGCTCCTACAATGAGCAGTTCTTC.

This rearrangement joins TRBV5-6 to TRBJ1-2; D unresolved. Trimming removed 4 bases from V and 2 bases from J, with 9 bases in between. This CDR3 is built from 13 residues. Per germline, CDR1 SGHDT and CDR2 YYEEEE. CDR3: CASSPTENYGYTF. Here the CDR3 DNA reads TGTGCCAGCAGCCCGACGGAGAACTATGGCTACACCTTC. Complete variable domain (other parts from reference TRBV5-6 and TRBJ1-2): DAGVTQSPTHLIKTRGQQVTLRCSPKSGHDTVSWYQQALGQGPQFIFQYYEEEERQRGNFPDRFSGHQFPNYSSELNVNALLLGDSALYLCASSPTENYGYTFGSGTRLTVV.

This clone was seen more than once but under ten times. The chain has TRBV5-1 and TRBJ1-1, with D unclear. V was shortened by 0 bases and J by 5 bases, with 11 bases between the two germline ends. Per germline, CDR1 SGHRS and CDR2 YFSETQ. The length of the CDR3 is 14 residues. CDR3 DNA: TGCGCCAGCAGCTTGGTGGCCCGGGTGACTGAAGCTTTCTTT. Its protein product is CASSLVARVTEAFF.

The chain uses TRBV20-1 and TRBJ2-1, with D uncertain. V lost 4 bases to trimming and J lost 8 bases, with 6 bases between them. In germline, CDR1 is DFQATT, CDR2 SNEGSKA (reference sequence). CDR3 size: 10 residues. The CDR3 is CSAIHDEQFF. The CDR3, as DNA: TGCAGTGCTATTCATGATGAGCAGTTCTTC.

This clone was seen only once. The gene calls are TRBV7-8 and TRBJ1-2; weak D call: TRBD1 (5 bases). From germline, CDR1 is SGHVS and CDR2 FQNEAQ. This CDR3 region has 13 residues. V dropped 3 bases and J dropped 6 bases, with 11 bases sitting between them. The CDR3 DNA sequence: TGTGCCAGCAGCTTCGGCAGGGTGGATGGCTACACCTTC. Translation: CASSFGRVDGYTF.

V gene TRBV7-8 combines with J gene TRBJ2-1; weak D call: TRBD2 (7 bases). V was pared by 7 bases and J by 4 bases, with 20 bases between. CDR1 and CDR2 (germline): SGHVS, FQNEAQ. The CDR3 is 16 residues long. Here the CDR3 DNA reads TGTGCCAGCACCACTTATAGGGGGGGGACTTACAATGAGCAGTTCTTC. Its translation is CASTTYRGGTYNEQFF.

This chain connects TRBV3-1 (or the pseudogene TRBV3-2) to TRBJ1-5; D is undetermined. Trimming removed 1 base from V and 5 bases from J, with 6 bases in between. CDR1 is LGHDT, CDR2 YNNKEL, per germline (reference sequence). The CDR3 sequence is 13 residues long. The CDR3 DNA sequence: TGTGCCAGCAGCCAAGCTCTACATCAGCCCCAGCATTTT. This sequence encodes CASSQALHQPQHF.

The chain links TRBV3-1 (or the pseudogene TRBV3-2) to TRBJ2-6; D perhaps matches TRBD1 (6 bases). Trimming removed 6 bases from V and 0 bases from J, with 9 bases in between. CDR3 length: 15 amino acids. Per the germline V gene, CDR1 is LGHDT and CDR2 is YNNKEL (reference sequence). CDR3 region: CASSWTASGANVLTF. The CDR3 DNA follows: TGTGCCAGCAGTTGGACAGCCTCTGGGGCCAACGTCCTGACTTTC.

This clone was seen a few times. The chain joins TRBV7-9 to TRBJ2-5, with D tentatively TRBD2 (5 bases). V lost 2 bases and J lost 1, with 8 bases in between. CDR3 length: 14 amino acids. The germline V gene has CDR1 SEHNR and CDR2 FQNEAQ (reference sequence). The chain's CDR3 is CASSLWGAQETQYF. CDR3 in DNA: TGTGCCAGCAGCTTATGGGGAGCCCAAGAGACCCAGTACTTC.

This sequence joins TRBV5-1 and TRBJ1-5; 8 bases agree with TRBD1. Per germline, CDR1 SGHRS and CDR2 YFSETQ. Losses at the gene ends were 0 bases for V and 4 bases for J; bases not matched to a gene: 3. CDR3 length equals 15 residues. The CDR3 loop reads CASSLAGGANQPQHF. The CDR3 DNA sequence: TGCGCCAGCAGCTTGGCAGGGGGCGCAAATCAGCCCCAGCATTTT.

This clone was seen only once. The CDR3 region is CASSLVAGGYNEQFF. The CDR3 DNA sequence: TGCGCCAGCAGCTTGGTGGCGGGGGGATACAATGAGCAGTTCTTC. The chain is built from TRBV5-1 and TRBJ2-1; 8 nucleotides line up with TRBD2. Germline V gene sequence: CDR1 SGHRS, CDR2 YFSETQ. V lost 0 bases to trimming and J lost 4 bases; unmatched junction nucleotides: 3. This CDR3 region has 15 residues.

This chain's CDR3 is CASSAGTGRGTDTQYF. CDR3 sequence (DNA): TGTGCCAGCAGCGCCGGGACAGGGAGGGGCACAGATACGCAGTATTTT. This chain joins TRBV6-6 and TRBJ2-3; 9 nucleotides line up with TRBD1. This CDR3 has 16 residues. V was pared by 6 bases and J by 1 base, with 8 bases of the junction left unmatched. The V gene's germline CDR1 is MNHNY and CDR2 SVGAGI (reference sequence).

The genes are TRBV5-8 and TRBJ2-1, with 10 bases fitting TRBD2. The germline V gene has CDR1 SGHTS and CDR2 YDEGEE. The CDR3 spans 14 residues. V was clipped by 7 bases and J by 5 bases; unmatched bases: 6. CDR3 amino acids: CASWLAGGNNEQFF. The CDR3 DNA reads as TGTGCCAGCTGGTTAGCGGGGGGCAACAATGAGCAGTTCTTC.

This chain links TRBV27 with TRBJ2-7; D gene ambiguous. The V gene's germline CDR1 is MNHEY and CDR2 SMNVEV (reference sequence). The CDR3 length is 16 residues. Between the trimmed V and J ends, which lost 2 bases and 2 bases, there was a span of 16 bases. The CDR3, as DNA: TGTGCCAGCAGTTTAGGTTTGGCAGGAAAAACCTACGAGCAGTACTTC. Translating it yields CASSLGLAGKTYEQYF.

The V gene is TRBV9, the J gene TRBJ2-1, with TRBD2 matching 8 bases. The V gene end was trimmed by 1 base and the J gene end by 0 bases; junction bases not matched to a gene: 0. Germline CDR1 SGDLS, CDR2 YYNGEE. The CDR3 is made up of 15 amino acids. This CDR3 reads CASSVTSGSYNEQFF. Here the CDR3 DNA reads TGTGCCAGCAGCGTAACTAGCGGCTCCTACAATGAGCAGTTCTTC.

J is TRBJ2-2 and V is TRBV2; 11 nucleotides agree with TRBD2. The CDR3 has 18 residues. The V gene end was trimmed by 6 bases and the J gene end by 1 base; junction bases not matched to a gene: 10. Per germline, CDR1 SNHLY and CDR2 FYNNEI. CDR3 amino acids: CASSRGTSGSLNTGELFF. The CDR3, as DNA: TGTGCCAGCAGCCGGGGGACTAGCGGCTCCTTGAACACCGGGGAGCTGTTTTTT.

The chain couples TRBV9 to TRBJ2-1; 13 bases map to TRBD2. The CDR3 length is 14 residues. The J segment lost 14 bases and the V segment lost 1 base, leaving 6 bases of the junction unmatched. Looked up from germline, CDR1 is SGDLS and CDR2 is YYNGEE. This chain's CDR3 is CASSVTSGGASKFF. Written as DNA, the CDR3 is TGTGCCAGCAGCGTAACTAGCGGGGGGGCGAGTAAGTTCTTC.

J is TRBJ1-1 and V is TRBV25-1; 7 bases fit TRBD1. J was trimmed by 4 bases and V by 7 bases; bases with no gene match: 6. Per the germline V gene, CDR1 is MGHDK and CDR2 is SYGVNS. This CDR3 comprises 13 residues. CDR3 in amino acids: CASTEGARTEAFF. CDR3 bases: TGTGCCAGCACCGAGGGGGCGCGCACTGAAGCTTTCTTT.

CDR3 in DNA: TGTGCCAGCGGTGGACTAGCGGCGAACACCGGGGAGCTGTTTTTT. Translated: CASGGLAANTGELFF. The chain carries TRBV9 and TRBJ2-2, with 10 bases aligning to TRBD2. This CDR3 is 15 amino acids long. V dropped 7 bases and J dropped 0; count of bases not matched to a gene: 3. Germline V lookup: CDR1 SGDLS, CDR2 YYNGEE.

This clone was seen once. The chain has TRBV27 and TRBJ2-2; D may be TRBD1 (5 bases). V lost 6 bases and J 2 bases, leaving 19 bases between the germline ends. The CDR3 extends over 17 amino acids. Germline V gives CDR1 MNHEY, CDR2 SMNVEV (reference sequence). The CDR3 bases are TGTGCCAGCAGCTCACCACAGGAACAGATAAACACCGGGGAGCTGTTTTTT. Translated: CASSSPQEQINTGELFF.

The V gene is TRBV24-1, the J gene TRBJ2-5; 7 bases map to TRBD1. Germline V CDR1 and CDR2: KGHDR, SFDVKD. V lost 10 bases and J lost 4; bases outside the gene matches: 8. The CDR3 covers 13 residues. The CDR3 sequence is CATTDRVTETQYF. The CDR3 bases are TGTGCCACAACAGACAGGGTTACAGAGACCCAGTACTTC.

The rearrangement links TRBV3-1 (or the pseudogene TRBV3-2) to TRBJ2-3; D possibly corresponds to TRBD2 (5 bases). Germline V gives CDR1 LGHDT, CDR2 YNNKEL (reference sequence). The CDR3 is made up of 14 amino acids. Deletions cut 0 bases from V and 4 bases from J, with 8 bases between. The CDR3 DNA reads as TGTGCCAGCAGCCAAGAGGGGAGCCCAGATACGCAGTATTTT. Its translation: CASSQEGSPDTQYF.

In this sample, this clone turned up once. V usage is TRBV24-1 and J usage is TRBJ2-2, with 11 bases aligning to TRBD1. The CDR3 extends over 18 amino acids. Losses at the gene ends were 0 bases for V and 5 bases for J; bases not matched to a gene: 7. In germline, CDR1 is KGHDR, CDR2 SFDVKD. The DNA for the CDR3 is TGTGCCACCAGTGATTTGCTCGGACAGGGGGCAGGGACCGGGGAGCTGTTTTTT. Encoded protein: CATSDLLGQGAGTGELFF.

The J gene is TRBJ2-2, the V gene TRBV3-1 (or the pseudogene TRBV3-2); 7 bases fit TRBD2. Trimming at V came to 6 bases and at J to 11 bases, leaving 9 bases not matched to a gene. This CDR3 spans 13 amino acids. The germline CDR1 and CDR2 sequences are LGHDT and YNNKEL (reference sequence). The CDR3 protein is CASRAGRGNELFF. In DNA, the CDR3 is TGTGCCAGCAGAGCGGGGAGAGGTAACGAGCTGTTTTTT.

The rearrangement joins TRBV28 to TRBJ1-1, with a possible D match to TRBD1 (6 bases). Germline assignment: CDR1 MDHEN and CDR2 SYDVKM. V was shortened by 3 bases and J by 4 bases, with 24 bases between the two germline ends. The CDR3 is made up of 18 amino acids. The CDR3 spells CASSFRVPAGAGGTEAFF. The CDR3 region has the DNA TGTGCCAGCAGTTTTAGGGTCCCCGCGGGGGCGGGGGGCACTGAAGCTTTCTTT.

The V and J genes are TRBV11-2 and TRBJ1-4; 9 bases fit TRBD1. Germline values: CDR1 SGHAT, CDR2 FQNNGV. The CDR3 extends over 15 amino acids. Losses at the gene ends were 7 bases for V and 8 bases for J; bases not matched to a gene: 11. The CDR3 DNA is TGTGCCAGCACAAGGGGGGCTGGACAGGGGGAAAAACTGTTTTTT. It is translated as CASTRGAGQGEKLFF.

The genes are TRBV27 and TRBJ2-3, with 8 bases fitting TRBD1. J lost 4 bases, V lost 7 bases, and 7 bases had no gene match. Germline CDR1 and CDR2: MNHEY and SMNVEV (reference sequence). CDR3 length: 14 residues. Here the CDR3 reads CASKDRDLSDTQYF. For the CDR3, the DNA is TGTGCCAGCAAGGACAGGGACCTTTCAGATACGCAGTATTTT.